This T cell receptor (beta chain) comes out of a study of regulatory T cells in long-lasting Graves disease. Across the whole study: Graves' patients who were just diagnosed had used antithyroid drugs for under 3 months. Whole-study findings and limits: Favored gene segments in persistent disease were TRBV28, TRBJ1-2 and TRBJ2-5.

Time point here: newly diagnosed GD, antithyroid drugs for less than 3 months. Researchers made the TCR library from RNA that was extracted from PBMCs. TCR beta libraries were built with iRepertoire HTBI primers and Arm-PCR of CDR3 regions. TCRdb analysed the multiplex PCR reads with MiXCR anew, one entry per CDR3 protein. The table shows 680,000 or so distinct CDR3 sequences, with 16% occurring only once. Deletions cut 0 bases from V and 4 bases from J, with 13 bases between. The CDR3 is 16 residues long. Per germline, CDR1 MGHRA and CDR2 YSYEKL. For this clonotype: Its antigen is unknown.

The data were also submitted as part of a second study, on T cells in Graves' hyperthyroidism and ophthalmopathy. That report adds: Newly diagnosed hyperthyroidism patients aged 18 to 65 years had disease lasting under 2 months. Ophthalmopathy was separated from stable hyperthyroidism by a 13 V-J model.

The sequence was collected from a woman in her 30s with Graves disease. The source material was peripheral blood mononuclear cells (PBMCs), sampled at new diagnosis, from a patient treated with antithyroid drugs. This chain links TRBV4-1 with TRBJ2-1, with D hard to call. This chain's CDR3 is CASSQDGAARYNEQFF. In DNA, the CDR3 is TGCGCCAGCAGCCAAGATGGCGCAGCCCGATACAATGAGCAGTTCTTC.